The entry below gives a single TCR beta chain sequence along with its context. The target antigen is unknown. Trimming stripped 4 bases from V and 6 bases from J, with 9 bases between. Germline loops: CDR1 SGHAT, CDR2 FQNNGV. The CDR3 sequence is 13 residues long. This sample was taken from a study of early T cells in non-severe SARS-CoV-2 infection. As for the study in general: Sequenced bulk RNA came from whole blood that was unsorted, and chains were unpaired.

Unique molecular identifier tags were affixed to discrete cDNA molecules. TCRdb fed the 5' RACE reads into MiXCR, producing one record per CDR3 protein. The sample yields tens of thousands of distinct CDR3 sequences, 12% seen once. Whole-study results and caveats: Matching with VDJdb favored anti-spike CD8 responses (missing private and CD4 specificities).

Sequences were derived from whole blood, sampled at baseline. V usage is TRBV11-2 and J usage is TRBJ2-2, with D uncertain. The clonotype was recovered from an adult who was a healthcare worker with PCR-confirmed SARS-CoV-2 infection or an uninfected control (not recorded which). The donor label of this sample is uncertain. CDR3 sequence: CASSSRWPGELFF. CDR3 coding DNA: TGTGCCAGCAGCTCCAGATGGCCCGGGGAGCTGTTTTTT.